A selection of T cell receptor beta chains follows, all from one sample in a study of blood T cell repertoires in COVID-19. Sequencing was performed with immunoSEQ multiplex PCR; in TCRdb, only in-frame clones are kept and a portion is missing. The sample shows about 270,000 clones, 85% to 90% of them seen only once. Sequencing input: PBMCs or T cells enriched from blood (not recorded which). The receptors were sampled from a woman younger than 45 with acute COVID-19. Both conserved end residues are part of each CDR3. Fields, in order: D gene, J gene, clone size, V gene, CDR3 DNA, CDR3 protein. D genes are given only for firm matches. Where a row states a size, it is once, few, many or the class of an expanded clone; other rows omit it.

d_call: NA; j_call: TRBJ2-7; clone_size: NA; v_call: TRBV10-2; cdr3_nt: TGCGCCAGCAAGGGGGTCTCCTGGGACGAGCAGTACTTC; cdr3_aa: CASKGVSWDEQYF
d_call: NA; j_call: TRBJ1-5; clone_size: NA; v_call: TRBV19; cdr3_nt: TGTGCCAGTAGTATAGACGAGGGGGGGCAGCCCCAGCATTTT; cdr3_aa: CASSIDEGGQPQHF
d_call: TRBD2; j_call: TRBJ2-7; clone_size: NA; v_call: TRBV4-1; cdr3_nt: TGCGCCAGCAGCCAAGGCTATAGCGGGAGGCCGAGCTCCTACGAGCAGTACTTC; cdr3_aa: CASSQGYSGRPSSYEQYF
d_call: TRBD2; j_call: TRBJ2-7; clone_size: NA; v_call: TRBV11-2; cdr3_nt: TGTGCCAGCAGGGACACGGGACTAGCCCTAGCTCTATACGAGCAGTACTTC; cdr3_aa: CASRDTGLALALYEQYF
d_call: NA; j_call: TRBJ1-1; clone_size: NA; v_call: TRBV19; cdr3_nt: TGTGCCAGTACAGACCAAGGGGGTTCCACTGAAGCTTTCTTT; cdr3_aa: CASTDQGGSTEAFF
d_call: TRBD1; j_call: TRBJ2-7; clone_size: NA; v_call: TRBV29-1; cdr3_nt: TGCAGCGTTGAAGATCGGGCAGGGGGAATATACGAGCAGTACTTC; cdr3_aa: CSVEDRAGGIYEQYF
d_call: NA; j_call: TRBJ2-6; clone_size: few; v_call: TRBV15; cdr3_nt: TGTGCCACCAGCAGAGAGAGCTCTGGGGCCAACGTCCTGACTTTC; cdr3_aa: CATSRESSGANVLTF
d_call: NA; j_call: TRBJ1-3; clone_size: NA; v_call: TRBV18; cdr3_nt: TGTGCCAGCTCACCATCACGGAGCTCTGGAAACACCATATATTTT; cdr3_aa: CASSPSRSSGNTIYF
d_call: TRBD2; j_call: TRBJ2-3; clone_size: once; v_call: TRBV14; cdr3_nt: TGTGCCAGCAGCCAAGGGCTAGCGGGAGGTGATACGCAGTATTTT; cdr3_aa: CASSQGLAGGDTQYF
d_call: TRBD1; j_call: TRBJ2-7; clone_size: NA; v_call: TRBV5-6; cdr3_nt: TGTGCCAGCAGGCCGACAGGGAACTACGAGCAGTACTTC; cdr3_aa: CASRPTGNYEQYF
d_call: TRBD2; j_call: TRBJ2-3; clone_size: NA; v_call: TRBV19; cdr3_nt: TGTGCCAGTAGTATGGAGCGGGAGGGCTTAGCCACAGATACGCAGTATTTT; cdr3_aa: CASSMEREGLATDTQYF